This TCR beta chain appears in the sequencing data of a study of beta chain features in type 1 diabetes. Study results and limitations: In all four CD4+ subsets, TCRB CDR3 length was significantly, moderately reduced in type 1 diabetes. VDJ junctions from patients with type 1 diabetes contained fewer insertions and more deletions.

The CDR3 extends over 17 amino acids. CDR1 and CDR2 from the germline V gene are SGHAT and FQNNGV. Germline trimming cut 0 bases from V and 4 bases from J; bases unmatched to any gene: 9. This clone was seen only a few times. The antigen remains undetermined. Reverse transcribing all isolated RNA meant expressed TCRB transcripts were sequenced. Sequencing was performed with immunoSEQ multiplex PCR; in TCRdb, only in-frame clones are kept and a portion is missing. The sample holds more than 550,000 clones, over 13% seen once. The receptor was derived from a man aged 18 to 30 with type 1 diabetes. V and J are TRBV11-2 and TRBJ2-1, with 7 bases that match TRBD1. Sequencing used naive CD4+ T cells from blood. The CDR3 here is CASSLDRGGMRYNEQFF. CDR3 DNA: TGTGCCAGCAGCTTAGATCGAGGGGGCATGCGGTACAATGAGCAGTTCTTC. The full variable domain, rest sourced from reference TRBV11-2 and TRBJ2-1, is EAGVAQSPRYKIIEKRQSVAFWCNPISGHATLYWYQQILGQGPKLLIQFQNNGVVDDSQLPKDRFSAERLKGVDSTLKIQPAKLEDSAVYLCASSLDRGGMRYNEQFFGPGTRLTVL.